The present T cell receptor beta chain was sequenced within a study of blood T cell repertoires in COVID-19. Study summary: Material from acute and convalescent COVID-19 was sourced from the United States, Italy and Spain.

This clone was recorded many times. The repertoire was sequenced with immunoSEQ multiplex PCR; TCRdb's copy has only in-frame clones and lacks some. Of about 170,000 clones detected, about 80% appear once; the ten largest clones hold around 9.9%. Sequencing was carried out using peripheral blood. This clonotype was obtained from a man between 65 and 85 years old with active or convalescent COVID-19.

Written as DNA, the CDR3 is TGTGCCAGCAGCTTAGCTCTGAGCCCGGCAGATACGCAGTATTTT. Protein sequence: CASSLALSPADTQYF. V is TRBV11-2 and J is TRBJ2-3; D gene uncertain. Germline values: CDR1 SGHAT, CDR2 FQNNGV. This CDR3 has 15 residues. Trimming removed 1 base from V and 4 bases from J, with 12 bases in between.